The present entry profiles one T cell receptor (beta chain) with its context. Its antigen is unidentified. The data belong to a study of T cell repertoires in cytomegalovirus infection. Across the whole study: HLA-B-restricted CMV epitopes that are well studied, plus recently identified HLA-C-restricted ones, were used by the study. Indicated by public TCR beta signatures were CMV infection and matching HLA type.

TCRdb reanalysed the reads using MiXCR and keeps one entry per CDR3 protein. The data contain 600,000 to 700,000 distinct CDR3 sequences, roughly 36% of them seen just once; the ten biggest clones take up roughly 18%. The ends lost 6 bases at V and 7 bases at J; junction bases unmatched: 10. Germline CDR1 reads LNHDA; CDR2 reads SQIVND (reference sequence). The CDR3 covers 15 residues. General study findings and limits: Cumulated frequencies of public TCR beta families served to identify carriers of CMV plus the relevant HLA. What dominated the ex vivo response were HLA-C-restricted CMV-specific TCR beta clonotypes.

The sequence came from a human donor in good health (CMV status not recorded). Some clones in this sample may be carry-over from other donors' samples. Sequences were derived from cultured PBMCs, sampled from culture after CMV antigen stimulation. This chain uses TRBV19 with TRBJ2-1; 9 bases map to TRBD1. In nucleotides, the CDR3 is TGTGCCAGTAGCCGTGGACAGGGGCGGTCTAATGAGCAGTTCTTC. Its protein product is CASSRGQGRSNEQFF.